A single sample is the source of the 24 T cell receptor beta chains below, sequenced in a study of blood T cell repertoires in COVID-19. Clones were read by immunoSEQ multiplex PCR, and TCRdb kept only the in-frame ones, dropping some. The sample shows about 100,000 clones, roughly 83% of them seen only once. The specimen was peripheral blood. Receptor source: a human donor in a cohort sampled during active COVID-19.

V usage is TRBV6-1 and J usage is TRBJ2-7, with a possible D match to TRBD1 (6 bases). Trimming took off 3 bases at V and 6 bases at J, with 24 bases between the two ends. Germline loops: CDR1 MNHNS, CDR2 SASEGT. The CDR3 spans 17 residues. CDR3 sequence: CASSDLGDAVRGSEQYV. The CDR3 DNA follows: TGTGCCAGCAGTGATCTTGGGGATGCGGTAAGGGGGTCCGAGCAGTACGTC.

The chain is built from TRBV27 and TRBJ2-2, with TRBD2 matching over 11 bases. Germline CDR1 is MNHEY and CDR2 is SMNVEV (reference sequence). V dropped 5 bases and J dropped 4; count of bases not matched to a gene: 6. The CDR3 covers 16 residues. This CDR3 reads CASSPLAGGPTGELFF. For the CDR3, the DNA is TGTGCCAGCAGTCCCTTAGCGGGAGGGCCCACCGGGGAGCTGTTTTTT.

The chain uses TRBV6-6 and TRBJ2-3; unclear D gene. Germline V gene sequence: CDR1 MNHNY, CDR2 SVGAGI (reference sequence). This CDR3 comprises 15 residues. Trimming took off 2 bases at V and 1 base at J, with 10 bases between the two ends. The CDR3 bases are TGTGCCAGCAGTTACGGTAGTCCTCGCACAGATACGCAGTATTTT. Protein sequence: CASSYGSPRTDTQYF.

The rearrangement uses TRBV6-6 and TRBJ2-7; a weak D match, TRBD1 (6 bases). V lost 4 bases to trimming and J lost 6 bases, with 16 bases between them. The CDR3 covers 14 residues. The V gene's germline CDR1 is MNHNY and CDR2 SVGAGI (reference sequence). The CDR3 bases are TGTGCCAGCAGTTCCGGACAGACAGTTTCCGAGCAGTACTTC. Protein: CASSSGQTVSEQYF.

V gene TRBV5-1 combines with J gene TRBJ1-1; the D is unclear. Germline V gene data show CDR1 as SGHRS and CDR2 as YFSETQ. The CDR3 runs to 14 residues. The ends were cut back, 4 bases at V and 5 bases at J, with 15 bases in the middle. CDR3 in amino acids: CASSQQPIDTEAFF. The CDR3 DNA reads as TGCGCCAGCAGCCAACAGCCTATAGATACTGAAGCTTTCTTT.

This clone was seen a single time. The germline gene is not matched at one end of the junction; a read error may be the cause. The chain has TRBV3-1 (or the pseudogene TRBV3-2) and TRBJ1-5; TRBD1 aligns across 7 bases. The germline V gene encodes CDR1 LGHDT and CDR2 YNNKEL (reference sequence). The CDR3 loop spans 14 amino acids. CDR3 sequence reads: CASSKDRVGQPQHF. The CDR3 DNA sequence: TGTGCCAGCAGCAAAGACAGGGTCGGGCAGCCCCAGCATTTT.

The V and J genes are TRBV9 and TRBJ1-5; no firm D call. The V gene lost 7 bases and the J gene lost 5 bases, with 10 bases spanning the gap. Germline V lookup: CDR1 SGDLS, CDR2 YYNGEE. There are 12 residues in the CDR3. DNA of the CDR3: TGTGCCAGCGGGCCTTTGGATCAGCCCCAGCATTTT. It translates to CASGPLDQPQHF.

V gene TRBV3-1 (or the pseudogene TRBV3-2) combines with J gene TRBJ1-1, with no clear D. The CDR3 runs to 14 residues. Trimming cost V 0 bases and J 3 bases, with 8 bases left between them. In germline, CDR1 is LGHDT, CDR2 YNNKEL (reference sequence). The CDR3 DNA is TGTGCCAGCAGCCAAGAAGGCGGTTACACTGAAGCTTTCTTT. Residues: CASSQEGGYTEAFF.

J is TRBJ1-1 and V is TRBV5-1, with a weak D call TRBD1 (5 bases). Germline values: CDR1 SGHRS, CDR2 YFSETQ. Trimming pared 3 bases from V and 8 bases from J, leaving 17 bases between. This CDR3 has 14 residues. CDR3 residues: CASSYQTDPGEAFF. The CDR3 coding sequence is TGCGCCAGCAGCTATCAGACAGACCCCGGGGAAGCTTTCTTT. Full variable domain (outside the CDR3, taken from reference TRBV5-1 and TRBJ1-1): KAGVTQTPRYLIKTRGQQVTLSCSPISGHRSVSWYQQTPGQGLQFLFEYFSETQRNKGNFPGRFSGRQFSNSRSEMNVSTLELGDSALYLCASSYQTDPGEAFFGQGTRLTVV.

The V call is TRBV5-4, the J call TRBJ2-5; perhaps TRBD2 as D (5 bases). This CDR3 contains 15 residues. CDR1 SGHNT and CDR2 YYREEE come from the germline V gene (reference sequence). With 0 bases removed from V and 7 bases from J, the gap between germline ends came to 16 bases. CDR3 nucleotides: TGTGCCAGCAGCTTGGCCAATCTAGCAGGTGGGACCCAGTACTTC. Protein product: CASSLANLAGGTQYF.

This clone was seen once. This chain links TRBV12-3 or TRBV12-4 with TRBJ1-1, with no clear D. The CDR3 is made up of 12 amino acids. V shed 3 bases and J shed 10 bases, with 12 bases lying between them. In DNA, the CDR3 is TGTGCCAGCAGTTTGGGAGGGTATGGAGCTTTCTTT. It codes for CASSLGGYGAFF.

The chain couples TRBV21-1 to TRBJ1-2; TRBD1, as called in the table, went unchecked against the DNA. TRBV21-1 is a known pseudogene. The CDR3 runs 14 residues. Here the CDR3 reads CASSRGQFFYGYTF. The DNA for the CDR3 is TGTGCCAGCAGCAGGGGGCAGTTCTTTTATGGCTACACCTTC.

The chain recombines TRBV3-1 (or the pseudogene TRBV3-2) with TRBJ2-3; 7 nucleotides line up with TRBD2. Looked up from germline, CDR1 is LGHDT and CDR2 is YNNKEL (reference sequence). Unmatched junction bases numbered 8, after V lost 10 bases and J lost 4 bases. The CDR3 runs to 13 residues. In DNA, the CDR3 is TGTGCCACCACGGGGCTAGCGGCAGATACGCAGTATTTT. Residues: CATTGLAADTQYF.

This rearrangement joins TRBV28 to TRBJ2-7; 7 bases align to TRBD1. CDR3 length: 14 residues. The germline V gene has CDR1 MDHEN and CDR2 SYDVKM. Unmatched junction bases numbered 9, after V lost 6 bases and J lost 4 bases. In nucleotides, the CDR3 is TGTGCCAGCAGAGTACCGGGACAGCTTTACGAGCAGTACTTC. This encodes CASRVPGQLYEQYF.

The chain has TRBV27 and TRBJ2-5; 8 nucleotides match TRBD1. This CDR3 comprises 15 residues. V gave up 10 bases and J gave up 3 bases; unmatched junction bases: 13. CDR1 is MNHEY and CDR2 is SMNVEV in the germline V gene (reference sequence). The CDR3 reads CATKTRDRGEETQYF. CDR3 in DNA: TGTGCCACCAAAACCCGTGACAGGGGCGAAGAGACCCAGTACTTC.

V usage is TRBV3-1 (or the pseudogene TRBV3-2) and J usage is TRBJ2-5; no definite D call. Germline values: CDR1 LGHDT, CDR2 YNNKEL (reference sequence). V lost 2 bases and J 2 bases, leaving 6 bases between the germline ends. The CDR3 contains 13 residues. CDR3 DNA: TGTGCCAGCAGCCAAAACAGTCAAGAGACCCAGTACTTC. Its translation: CASSQNSQETQYF.

The chain links TRBV5-4 to TRBJ2-7; 9 nucleotides align to TRBD2. V was clipped by 0 bases and J by 4 bases; unmatched bases: 11. The length of the CDR3 is 17 residues. Germline lookup yields CDR1 SGHNT and CDR2 YYREEE (reference sequence). This CDR3 reads CASSLGPGAGGEYEQYF. CDR3 DNA sequence: TGTGCCAGCAGCTTGGGACCTGGGGCGGGAGGGGAGTACGAGCAGTACTTC.

The V gene is TRBV19, the J gene TRBJ1-2; 7 nucleotides align to TRBD1. The germline gives CDR1 LNHDA, CDR2 SQIVND (reference sequence). J gave up 6 bases and V 7 bases, and 11 bases lay outside the gene matches. CDR3 length equals 14 residues. The CDR3 loop is CASTRRLTGDGYTF. CDR3 DNA sequence: TGTGCCAGTACTAGGAGGCTCACAGGGGATGGCTACACCTTC.

The V gene is TRBV4-3, the J gene TRBJ1-3; a possible D gene is TRBD1 (5 bases). CDR3 length: 16 residues. CDR1 is LGHNA, CDR2 YSLEER, per germline. The ends were cut back, 0 bases at V and 8 bases at J, with 17 bases in the middle. The chain's CDR3 is CASSQEIQAFVDTIYF. As DNA, the CDR3 is TGCGCCAGCAGCCAAGAAATACAGGCATTTGTTGACACCATATATTTT.

The rearrangement links TRBV2 to TRBJ2-1; D perhaps matches TRBD1 (6 bases). Germline-derived CDR1 and CDR2 are SNHLY and FYNNEI. The CDR3 is 15 amino acids. The germline V and J ends were trimmed by 8 bases and 0 bases, with 14 bases remaining between them. Here the CDR3 DNA reads TGTGCCAGCCTACGACAGGACAGCTCCTACAATGAGCAGTTCTTC. As protein: CASLRQDSSYNEQFF.

The chain has TRBV11-3 and TRBJ2-3, with D perhaps matching TRBD2 (6 bases). Trimming cost V 0 bases and J 3 bases, with 13 bases left between them. The CDR3 extends over 16 amino acids. Germline CDR1 reads SGHNT; CDR2 reads YENEEA. The CDR3 region has the DNA TGTGCCAGCAGCTTAGAAGGAGGGATCAGTACAGATACGCAGTATTTT. It translates to CASSLEGGISTDTQYF.

This chain connects TRBV19 to TRBJ2-7, with 7 bases fitting TRBD2. The CDR3 is 15 residues long. Per the germline V gene, CDR1 is LNHDA and CDR2 is SQIVND (reference sequence). J was trimmed by 7 bases and V by 5 bases; bases with no gene match: 14. The CDR3 is CASSATSLAVGEQYF. The CDR3, as DNA: TGTGCCAGTAGTGCAACCTCCCTAGCGGTCGGGGAGCAGTACTTC.

The J gene is TRBJ2-1, the V gene TRBV5-1; 7 positions match TRBD2. With V trimmed by 4 bases and J by 3 bases, 4 bases remained unmatched. This CDR3 is 14 amino acids long. CDR1 and CDR2 from the germline V gene are SGHRS and YFSETQ. The CDR3 reads CASSVSGVYNEQFF. DNA for the CDR3: TGCGCCAGCAGCGTCAGCGGGGTCTACAATGAGCAGTTCTTC.

This chain joins TRBV6-5 and TRBJ2-1; 9 nucleotides match TRBD2. Trimming removed 6 bases from V and 7 bases from J; junction bases left unmatched: 10. The CDR3 covers 15 residues. Germline CDR1 reads MNHEY; CDR2 reads SVGAGI. The CDR3 is CASRSIAGAMNEQFF. DNA for the CDR3: TGTGCCAGCAGATCTATAGCGGGAGCTATGAATGAGCAGTTCTTC.